The rows below give T cell receptor beta chains drawn from one sample of a study of T cell responses to AZD1222 COVID-19 vaccine. Libraries were prepared by immunoSEQ multiplex PCR; TCRdb keeps only in-frame clonotypes and omits some of them. The table lists some 150,000 clones, around 88% of them singletons. This specimen was peripheral blood, taken on day 0 of MenACWY control vaccination. Every receptor here comes from an adult in good health. CDR3s include the opening cysteine and the closing phenylalanine or tryptophan. Each record gives: V gene, J gene, clone size, CDR3 protein. Expanded clones get a size class; other rows say once, few or many, or leave the size out.

TRBV6-5	TRBJ1-5	NA	CASSYWGADQPQHF
TRBV30	TRBJ1-1	NA	CAWGQGTEAFF
TRBV7-3	TRBJ2-2	NA	CASSPGTPGTGELFF
TRBV5-1	TRBJ2-2	NA	CASSLQGPNTGELFF
TRBV3-1/TRBV3-2	TRBJ2-2	few	CASSQTLAGGPGELFF
TRBV28	TRBJ1-1	NA	CASLPRGLYTEAFF
TRBV30	TRBJ1-1	NA	CAWSAPPQAPEAFF
TRBV3-1/TRBV3-2	TRBJ1-2	NA	CASSQVPGTYTF
TRBV20-1	TRBJ2-2	once	CSASVGTRNTGELFF
TRBV7-8	TRBJ1-2	NA	CASSLARPPYGYTF